This TCR beta chain was documented in a study of blood T cell repertoires in COVID-19. Across the study: Donors in the United States, Italy and Spain gave samples during acute or convalescent COVID-19. From T cells, B-cell-depleted T cells, or PBMCs came the material, which was cDNA or gDNA.

Looked up from germline, CDR1 is GTSNPN and CDR2 is SVGIG (reference sequence). Trimming took 4 bases from V and 3 from J, leaving 9 bases between them. The CDR3 extends over 12 amino acids. Participants had their cohort set by participant-reported clinical history. Libraries were prepared by immunoSEQ multiplex PCR; TCRdb keeps only in-frame clonotypes and omits some of them. The sample shows 360,000 or so clones, 85% to 90% of them seen only once. The clonotype comes from a woman aged 25 to 39 who had recovered from COVID-19. The sample was PBMCs or T cells enriched from blood (not recorded which). The chain carries TRBV30 and TRBJ1-2; weak D call: TRBD1 (5 bases). The CDR3, as DNA: TGTGCCTGGATCGGACATGACTATGGCTACACCTTC. This encodes CAWIGHDYGYTF.